Included here is one T cell receptor (beta chain) sequence, with context. V shed 1 base and J shed 1 base, with 16 bases lying between them. There are 17 residues in the CDR3. Germline CDR1 reads SEHNR; CDR2 reads FQNEAQ (reference sequence). The data are from a study of blood T cell repertoires in COVID-19. Study-wide context: COVID-19 samples from acute and convalescent phases originated in the United States, Italy and Spain. Sources were T cells, B-cell-depleted T cells, or PBMCs; the material itself was cDNA or gDNA.

Original analysis: From reference gene primer amplification, estimates of nucleated cell counts were derived. TCRdb's copy holds only in-frame clones and misses some; the assay was immunoSEQ multiplex PCR. D and trimming were read from the DNA, whereas the V and J calls and clone size are those reported in that table. The table includes approximately 70,000 clones, roughly 82% detected once. This TCR derives from a woman over 75 with acute or convalescent COVID-19. The chain is built from TRBV7-9 and TRBJ1-1, with D tentatively TRBD1 (5 bases). Sequenced material: peripheral blood. CDR3 loop: CASSLDRGLGRNTEAFF. Here the CDR3 DNA reads TGTGCCAGCAGCTTAGATAGGGGTCTCGGAAGGAACACTGAAGCTTTCTTT. Complete variable domain (other parts from reference TRBV7-9 and TRBJ1-1): DTGVSQNPRHKITKRGQNVTFRCDPISEHNRLYWYRQTLGQGPEFLTYFQNEAQLEKSRLLSDRFSAERPKGSFSTLEIQRTEQGDSAMYLCASSLDRGLGRNTEAFFGQGTRLTVV.